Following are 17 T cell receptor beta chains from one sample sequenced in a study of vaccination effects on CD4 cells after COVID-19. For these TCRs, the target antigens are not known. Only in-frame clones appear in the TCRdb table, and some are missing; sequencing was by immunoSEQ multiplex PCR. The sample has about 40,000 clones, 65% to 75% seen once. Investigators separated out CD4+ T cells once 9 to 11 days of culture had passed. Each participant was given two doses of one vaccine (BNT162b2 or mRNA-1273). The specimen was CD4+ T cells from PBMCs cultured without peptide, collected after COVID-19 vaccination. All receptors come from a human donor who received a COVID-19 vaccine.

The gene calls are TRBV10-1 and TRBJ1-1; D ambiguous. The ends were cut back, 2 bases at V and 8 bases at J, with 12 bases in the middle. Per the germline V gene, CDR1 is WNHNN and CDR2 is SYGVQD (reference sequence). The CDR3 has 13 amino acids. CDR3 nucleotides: TGCGCCAGCAGTGAGAAGAGGAGCGGGGAAGCTTTCTTT. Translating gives CASSEKRSGEAFF.

The CDR3 region has the DNA TGTGCCAGCAGCTTGGCGGGTCCAGGGGCCAACGTCCTGACTTTC. This codes for CASSLAGPGANVLTF. The rearrangement joins TRBV5-6 to TRBJ2-6; D gene uncertain. CDR3 length: 15 amino acids. CDR1 is SGHDT, CDR2 YYEEEE, per germline. V was pared by 0 bases and J by 4 bases, with 8 bases between.

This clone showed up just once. CDR3 bases: TGTGCCAGCTCACAGGGACTCCCCACAGATACGCAGTATTTT. This translates into CASSQGLPTDTQYF. V usage is TRBV18 and J usage is TRBJ2-3, with a tentative D call TRBD2 (6 bases). V was shortened by 4 bases and J by 2 bases, with 10 bases between the two germline ends. The germline V gene has CDR1 KGHSH and CDR2 LQKENI. The CDR3 sequence is 14 residues long.

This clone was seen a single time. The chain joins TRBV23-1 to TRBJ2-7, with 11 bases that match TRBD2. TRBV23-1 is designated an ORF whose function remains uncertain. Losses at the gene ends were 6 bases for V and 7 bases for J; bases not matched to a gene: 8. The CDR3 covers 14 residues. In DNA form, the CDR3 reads TGCGCCAGCAGCAGACTAGCGGGAACGGGGGAGCAGTACTTC. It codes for CASSRLAGTGEQYF.

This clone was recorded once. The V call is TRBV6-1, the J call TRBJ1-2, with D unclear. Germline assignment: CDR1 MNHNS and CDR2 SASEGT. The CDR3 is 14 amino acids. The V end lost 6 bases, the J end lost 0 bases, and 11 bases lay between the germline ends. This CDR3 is CASSTDESNYGYTF. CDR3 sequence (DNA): TGTGCCAGCAGCACGGACGAATCTAACTATGGCTACACCTTC.

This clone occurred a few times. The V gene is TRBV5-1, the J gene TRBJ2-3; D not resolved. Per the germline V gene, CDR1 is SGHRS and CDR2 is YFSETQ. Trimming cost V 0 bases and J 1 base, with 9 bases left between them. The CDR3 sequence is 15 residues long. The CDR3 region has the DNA TGCGCCAGCAGCTTGGGGGGAATGCGCACAGATACGCAGTATTTT. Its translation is CASSLGGMRTDTQYF.

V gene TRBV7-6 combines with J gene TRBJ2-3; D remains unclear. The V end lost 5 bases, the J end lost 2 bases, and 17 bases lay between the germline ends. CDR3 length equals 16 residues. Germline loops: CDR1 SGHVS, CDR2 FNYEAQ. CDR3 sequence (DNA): TGTGCCAGCAGCCCACAATCAACCCCATACACAGATACGCAGTATTTT. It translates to CASSPQSTPYTDTQYF. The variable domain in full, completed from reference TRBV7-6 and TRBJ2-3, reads GAGVSQSPRYKVTKRGQDVALRCDPISGHVSLYWYRQALGQGPEFLTYFNYEAQQDKSGLPNDRFSAERPEGSISTLTIQRTEQRDSAMYRCASSPQSTPYTDTQYFGPGTRLTVL.

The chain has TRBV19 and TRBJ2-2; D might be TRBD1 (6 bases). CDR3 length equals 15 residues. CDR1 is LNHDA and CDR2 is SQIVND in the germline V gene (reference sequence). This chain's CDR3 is CATFTGTTNTGELFF. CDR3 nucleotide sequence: TGTGCTACCTTTACCGGGACAACAAACACCGGGGAGCTGTTTTTT. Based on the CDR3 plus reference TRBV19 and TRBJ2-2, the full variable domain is DGGITQSPKYLFRKEGQNVTLSCEQNLNHDAMYWYRQDPGQGLRLIYYSQIVNDFQKGDIAEGYSVSREKKESFPLTVTSAQKNPTAFYLCATFTGTTNTGELFFGEGSRLTVL.

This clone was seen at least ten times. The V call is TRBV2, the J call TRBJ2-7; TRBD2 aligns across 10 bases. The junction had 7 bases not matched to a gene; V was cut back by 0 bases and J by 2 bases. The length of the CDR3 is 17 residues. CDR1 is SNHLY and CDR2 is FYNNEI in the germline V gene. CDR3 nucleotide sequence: TGTGCCAGCAGTGAAGCGTCGACTAGCGGGTTGGCCTACGAGCAGTACTTC. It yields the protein CASSEASTSGLAYEQYF.

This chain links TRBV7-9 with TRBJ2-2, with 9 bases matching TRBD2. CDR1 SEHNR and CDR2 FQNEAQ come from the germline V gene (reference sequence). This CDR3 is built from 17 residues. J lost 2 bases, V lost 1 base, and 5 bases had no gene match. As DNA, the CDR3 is TGTGCCAGCAGCTTAGATCTAGCGGGGTTAAACACCGGGGAGCTGTTTTTT. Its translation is CASSLDLAGLNTGELFF.

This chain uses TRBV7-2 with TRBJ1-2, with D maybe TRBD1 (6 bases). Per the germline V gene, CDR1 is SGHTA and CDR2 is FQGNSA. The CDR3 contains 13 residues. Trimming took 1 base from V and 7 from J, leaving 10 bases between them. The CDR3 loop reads CASSLDRVSGYTF. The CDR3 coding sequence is TGTGCCAGCAGCTTAGACAGGGTATCTGGCTACACCTTC.

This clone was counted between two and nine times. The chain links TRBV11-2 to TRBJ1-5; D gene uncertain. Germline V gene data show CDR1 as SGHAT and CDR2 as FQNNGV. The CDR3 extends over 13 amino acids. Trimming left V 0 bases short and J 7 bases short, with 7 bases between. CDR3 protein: CASSLEGKQPQHF. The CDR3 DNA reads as TGTGCCAGCAGCTTAGAGGGGAAGCAGCCCCAGCATTTT.

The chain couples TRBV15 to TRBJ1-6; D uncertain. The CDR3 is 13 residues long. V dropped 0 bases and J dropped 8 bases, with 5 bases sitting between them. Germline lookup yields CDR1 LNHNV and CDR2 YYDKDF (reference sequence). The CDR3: CATSRDADSPLHF. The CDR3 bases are TGTGCCACCAGCAGAGACGCTGATTCACCCCTCCACTTT.

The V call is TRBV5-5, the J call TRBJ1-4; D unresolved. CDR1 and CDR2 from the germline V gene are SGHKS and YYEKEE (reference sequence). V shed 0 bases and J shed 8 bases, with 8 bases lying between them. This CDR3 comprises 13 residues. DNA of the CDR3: TGTGCCAGCAGCTTGGTGGGCGGCGAAAAACTGTTTTTT. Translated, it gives CASSLVGGEKLFF.

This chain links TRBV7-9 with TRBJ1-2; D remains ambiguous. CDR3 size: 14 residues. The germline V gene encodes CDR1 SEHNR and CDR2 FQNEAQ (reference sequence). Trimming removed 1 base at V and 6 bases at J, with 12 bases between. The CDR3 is CASSLVGLIDGYTF. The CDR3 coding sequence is TGTGCCAGCAGCTTAGTAGGGTTAATCGATGGCTACACCTTC.

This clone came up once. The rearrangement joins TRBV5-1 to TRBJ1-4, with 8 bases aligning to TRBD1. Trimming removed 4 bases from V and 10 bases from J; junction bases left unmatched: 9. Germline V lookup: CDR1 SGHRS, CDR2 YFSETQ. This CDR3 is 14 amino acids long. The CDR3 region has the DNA TGCGCCAGCAGCGATAGGACAGGGAAGGGAAAACTGTTTTTT. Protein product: CASSDRTGKGKLFF.

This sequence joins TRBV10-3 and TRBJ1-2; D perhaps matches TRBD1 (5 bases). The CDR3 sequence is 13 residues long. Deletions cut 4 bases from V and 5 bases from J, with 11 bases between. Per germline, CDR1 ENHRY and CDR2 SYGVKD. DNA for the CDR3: TGTGCCATCAGTGTAGGGACGGTTTATGGCTACACCTTC. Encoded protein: CAISVGTVYGYTF.